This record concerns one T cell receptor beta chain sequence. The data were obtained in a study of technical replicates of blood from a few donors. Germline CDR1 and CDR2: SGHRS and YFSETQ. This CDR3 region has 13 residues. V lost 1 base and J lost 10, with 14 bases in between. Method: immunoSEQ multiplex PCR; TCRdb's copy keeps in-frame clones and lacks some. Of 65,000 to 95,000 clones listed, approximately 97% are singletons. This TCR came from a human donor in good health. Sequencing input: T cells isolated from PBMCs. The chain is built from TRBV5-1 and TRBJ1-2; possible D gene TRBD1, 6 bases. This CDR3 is CASSLIQGQVYTF. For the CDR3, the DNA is TGCGCCAGCAGCTTGATTCAGGGACAAGTCTACACCTTC.